The rows below give T cell receptor beta chains drawn from one sample of a study of blood T cell repertoires in COVID-19. TCRdb keeps only in-frame clones here, not all; method: immunoSEQ multiplex PCR. The table records about 220,000 clones, more than 70% of them present only once. The sequenced sample consisted of peripheral blood. Source of these receptors: a human donor in a cohort sampled during active COVID-19. Both conserved end residues are trimmed from each CDR3.

v_call	j_call	cdr3_aa
TRBV28	TRBJ1-2	ASSLNRQGAFYGYT
TRBV7-2	TRBJ1-4	ASSLASGVEKLF
TRBV4-3	TRBJ2-7	ASSPQAGGEAREQY
TRBV20-1	TRBJ2-2	SASSFGERGGNTGELF
TRBV27	TRBJ2-7	ASSLSSGYEQY
TRBV4-2	TRBJ2-5	ASSQVAPVSRETQY
TRBV7-2	TRBJ2-5	ASSPSAGGWETQY
TRBV28	TRBJ1-1	ASSSYGGLMNTEAF
TRBV20-1	TRBJ2-7	SASVAAFYEQY
TRBV19	TRBJ2-5	ASSTTGLEGTQY
TRBV11-2	TRBJ1-2	ASSLQGRDGYT
TRBV7-9	TRBJ2-5	ASSLVGTGGETQY
TRBV7-3	TRBJ2-5	ASSSQLAGGGTQY
TRBV4-3	TRBJ1-2	ASSQDGGFGGYT
TRBV11-1	TRBJ1-2	ASSYTGTGEGYT
TRBV5-5	TRBJ2-2	ASSNAGQPNTGELF
TRBV28	TRBJ1-2	ASSFIGQGLGYT
TRBV5-1	TRBJ2-4	ASSLAGENIQY
TRBV20-1	TRBJ2-1	SASHSEQF
TRBV6-6	TRBJ1-2	ASSYSRQGGYT
TRBV5-6	TRBJ2-3	ASSPAWDSTDTQY
TRBV2	TRBJ2-7	ASSLRELVEQY
TRBV5-1	TRBJ2-1	ASSLDGNEQF
TRBV5-1	TRBJ1-3	ASSLEAATAGRNTIY
TRBV6-2/TRBV6-3	TRBJ2-7	ASSNRGPGY
TRBV30	TRBJ1-5	AWSTGGQDSNQPQH
TRBV18	TRBJ2-3	ASSPRGGATDTQY
TRBV6-2/TRBV6-3	TRBJ2-7	ASSRFPPGQTSYEQY
TRBV19	TRBJ1-6	ASKEDRGNNSPLH
TRBV30	TRBJ2-5	AWSVGASGGETQY
TRBV10-3	TRBJ2-3	AISAEESDTQY